This is a list of T cell receptor beta chains from one sample in a study of CD4+ T cells in melanoma. TCRdb's copy holds only in-frame clones and misses some; the assay was immunoSEQ multiplex PCR. The sample contains around 100,000 clones, around 93% of which appear only once. Source material: peripheral blood. The receptors originated from a human donor with melanoma. CDR3s include the opening cysteine and the closing phenylalanine or tryptophan. D genes are given only for firm matches. Clone size appears in some rows only: once, few, many, or a class for an expanded clone.

-	15	TRBV7-9	once	TRBJ2-6	TGTGCCAGCAGAGCCGGACTACGAGGGGCCAACGTCCTGACTTTC	CASRAGLRGANVLTF
TRBD2	15	TRBV28	-	TRBJ2-3	TGTGCCAGCAGTATAGCGGGGGGGCTTACAGATACGCAGTATTTT	CASSIAGGLTDTQYF
-	15	TRBV7-9	-	TRBJ2-3	TGTGCCAGCAGCGTTTACCGGGTGAGCACAGATACGCAGTATTTT	CASSVYRVSTDTQYF
-	13	TRBV25-1	-	TRBJ2-5	TGTGCCAGCAGTGAATATAGTCTGGAGACCCAGTACTTC	CASSEYSLETQYF
-	13	TRBV27	-	TRBJ1-2	TGTGCCAGCAGACCGACACAGGGCGGTGGCTACACCTTC	CASRPTQGGGYTF
-	11	TRBV29-1	-	TRBJ1-2	TGCAGCGTTGCGGACGGCTATGGCTACACCTTC	CSVADGYGYTF
TRBD2	16	TRBV18	-	TRBJ2-2	TGTGCCAGCTCACCGGGACTAGCAAAGAACACCGGGGAGCTGTTTTTT	CASSPGLAKNTGELFF
TRBD2	15	TRBV5-4	-	TRBJ2-1	TGTGCCAGCAGCTTATCTAGCGGGGCCTACAATGAGCAGTTCTTC	CASSLSSGAYNEQFF
-	9	TRBV20-1	-	TRBJ2-5	TGCAGTGCTCGGGAGACCCAGTACTTC	CSARETQYF
-	16	TRBV4-3	-	TRBJ2-5	TGCGCCAGCAGCCCCGGCCGCGTCGGGGTTGAAGAGACCCAGTACTTC	CASSPGRVGVEETQYF
-	15	TRBV7-3	-	TRBJ2-3	TGTGCCAGCAGCTCGGGGGTGACTAGCACAGATACGCAGTATTTT	CASSSGVTSTDTQYF
TRBD1	15	TRBV28	-	TRBJ1-6	TGTGCCAGCAGTCCCCGGGACAGGGACGCTTCACCCCTCCACTTT	CASSPRDRDASPLHF
-	14	TRBV5-4	-	TRBJ2-3	TGTGCCAGCAGCTCGGGACCAGGGGTTGATACGCAGTATTTT	CASSSGPGVDTQYF
-	15	TRBV25-1	-	TRBJ1-1	TGTGCCAGCAGTGACCCCGGACAGATGAACACTGAAGCTTTCTTT	CASSDPGQMNTEAFF
TRBD2	15	TRBV6-5	-	TRBJ2-7	TGTGCCAGCAGGAGGACTAGCGGGGAATCCTACGAGCAGTACTTC	CASRRTSGESYEQYF
-	13	TRBV30	-	TRBJ2-7	TGTGCCTGGAGTAGTTCCCTCGGCGGGAAGCAGTACTTC	CAWSSSLGGKQYF
TRBD2	19	TRBV7-2	-	TRBJ2-3	TGTGCCAGCAGCTTAGACCCCCCCCTAGCGGGAGGGGGCACAGATACGCAGTATTTT	CASSLDPPLAGGGTDTQYF
TRBD1	14	TRBV5-6	once	TRBJ2-7	TGTGCCAGCATGCTGACAGGGGAGTCCTACGAGCAGTACTTC	CASMLTGESYEQYF
TRBD1	19	TRBV27	-	TRBJ1-3	TGTGCCAGCAGTTCACGATATACCCCCGGACAGGCCTCTGGAAACACCATATATTTT	CASSSRYTPGQASGNTIYF
TRBD1	16	TRBV7-3	once	TRBJ1-2	TGTGCCAGCAGCCTCCGGGACAGGGGGAAATCTGGCGGCTACACCTTC	CASSLRDRGKSGGYTF
-	17	TRBV4-2	-	TRBJ2-7	TGTGCCAGCAGCCAAGTCCCGCTAGCGCTGGAAGGGTACGAGCAGTACTTC	CASSQVPLALEGYEQYF
TRBD1	14	TRBV6-4	-	TRBJ1-1	TGTGCCAGCAGTGATACGGACAGGGCCACTGAAGCTTTCTTT	CASSDTDRATEAFF
-	17	TRBV12-1	few	TRBJ2-3	TGTGCCAGCAGCTTGGAAACCGGGACAGGCGACACAGATACGCAGTATTTT	CASSLETGTGDTDTQYF
TRBD2	18	TRBV5-1	-	TRBJ2-1	TGCGCCAGCAGTTCCAGCGGGGGGGTTGGGCTGTCCTACAATGAGCAGTTCTTC	CASSSSGGVGLSYNEQFF
-	15	TRBV28	-	TRBJ1-5	TGTGCCAGCAGTTTTGAGATGCTAAGCAATCAGCCCCAGCATTTT	CASSFEMLSNQPQHF
-	15	TRBV2	-	TRBJ2-7	TGTGCCAGCAGTCAAGGACGGACGAGCTCCTACGAGCAGTACTTC	CASSQGRTSSYEQYF
-	17	TRBV5-1	-	TRBJ1-2	TGCGCCAGCAGCTTGGGGACCCTGCGATCCCTGAACTATGGCTACACCTTC	CASSLGTLRSLNYGYTF
TRBD1	15	TRBV7-7	-	TRBJ2-5	TGTGCCAGCAGCTCCGGACAGGGGGCTCAAGAGACCCAGTACTTC	CASSSGQGAQETQYF
-	13	TRBV7-3	-	TRBJ2-5	TGTGCCAGCAGCTTAGGCAGTCAAGAGACCCAGTACTTC	CASSLGSQETQYF
TRBD1	14	TRBV6-6	-	TRBJ2-7	TGTGCCAGCAGTTACTCGAGTCAGGGGGCTAGTGAGTACTTC	CASSYSSQGASEYF
TRBD1	13	TRBV25-1	-	TRBJ2-3	TGTGCCAGCGGCGGACAGGGGACAGATACGCAGTATTTT	CASGGQGTDTQYF
-	16	TRBV4-1	-	TRBJ2-3	TGCGCCAGCAGCCAAACTCAGCGGTCGAGCACAGATACGCAGTATTTT	CASSQTQRSSTDTQYF
-	13	TRBV5-4	once	TRBJ2-5	TGTGCCAGCCGCGACGGAGTCAAAGAGACCCAGTACTTC	CASRDGVKETQYF
-	12	TRBV7-2	-	TRBJ2-5	TGTGCCAGCAGCTTACTTTCGGGGACCCAGTACTTC	CASSLLSGTQYF
-	14	TRBV5-1	-	TRBJ1-5	TGCGCCAGCAGCTTGGGGGGGGGCAATCAGCCCCAGCATTTT	CASSLGGGNQPQHF
-	14	TRBV6-5	-	TRBJ1-1	TGTGCCAGCACCTTCAGTTATTCGAACACTGAAGCTTTCTTT	CASTFSYSNTEAFF
TRBD2	15	TRBV30	-	TRBJ2-7	TGTGCCTGGAGTGGTGGGACTAGCGGGGGGCGCGAGCAGTACTTC	CAWSGGTSGGREQYF
TRBD2	15	TRBV11-3	-	TRBJ2-3	TGTGCCAGCAGCTTCGGCGGGAGGCCCTCAGATACGCAGTATTTT	CASSFGGRPSDTQYF
-	14	TRBV28	-	TRBJ2-3	TGTGCCCACAAGGGGGGAGGAGGAGGTAATACGCAGTATTTT	CAHKGGGGGNTQYF
TRBD2	14	TRBV7-8	-	TRBJ2-3	TGTGCCAGCAGAAGATTAGCGGGGAGGGATACGCAGTATTTT	CASRRLAGRDTQYF
TRBD1	13	TRBV28	-	TRBJ1-1	TGTGCCAGCAGTCCAGACAGGGGGAGTGAAGCTTTCTTT	CASSPDRGSEAFF
-	13	TRBV7-6	-	TRBJ1-5	TGTGCCAGCAGCTTAGTACGGGATCAGCCCCAGCATTTT	CASSLVRDQPQHF
TRBD1	16	TRBV19	-	TRBJ1-2	TGTGCCAGTAGTTCTCTGCACCCGGACAGGGGGCTTGGCTACACCTTC	CASSSLHPDRGLGYTF
-	12	TRBV28	-	TRBJ1-1	TGTGCCAGCAGTTTAGCCCCTAGCAGGGCTTTCTTT	CASSLAPSRAFF
TRBD1	15	TRBV4-3	-	TRBJ1-2	TGCGCCAGCAGCCAAGACCGGACAGGGTCAGGAGGCTACACCTTC	CASSQDRTGSGGYTF
TRBD1	14	TRBV19	-	TRBJ1-1	TGTGCCAGTACTACCAGGGGGGTCGACACTGAAGCTTTCTTT	CASTTRGVDTEAFF
TRBD2	13	TRBV10-2	once	TRBJ2-7	TGCGCCATCCTTCCGGCTAGCGGTGACGAGCAGTACTTC	CAILPASGDEQYF
-	14	TRBV7-2	-	TRBJ2-5	TGTGCCAGCAGCCCGCCGGGGAACCAAGAGACCCAGTACTTC	CASSPPGNQETQYF
-	14	TRBV5-6	-	TRBJ1-5	TGTGCCAGCAGCCGCGGTGGGACCGGGCAGCCCCAGCATTTT	CASSRGGTGQPQHF
TRBD1	14	TRBV5-1	-	TRBJ2-3	TGCGCCAGCAGCCCACAGGGGGGCACAGATACGCAGTATTTT	CASSPQGGTDTQYF
-	14	TRBV7-6	once	TRBJ1-3	TGTGCCAGCAGCTCCCGGGACTCTGGAAACACCATATATTTT	CASSSRDSGNTIYF
-	16	TRBV7-8	-	TRBJ2-1	TGTGCCAGCAGCTTAGCTCCGGCACCCCCACGCAATGAGCAGTTCTTC	CASSLAPAPPRNEQFF
-	13	TRBV5-6	-	TRBJ2-5	TGTGCCAGCAGCCCCTCGTCCGGGCCGACCCAGTACTTC	CASSPSSGPTQYF
-	12	TRBV7-2	-	TRBJ2-5	TGTGCCAGCAGCCCCACCCTAGAGACCCAGTACTTC	CASSPTLETQYF
-	14	TRBV18	-	TRBJ1-2	TGTGCCAGCTCACCACCGATCGGGTACTATGGCTACACCTTC	CASSPPIGYYGYTF